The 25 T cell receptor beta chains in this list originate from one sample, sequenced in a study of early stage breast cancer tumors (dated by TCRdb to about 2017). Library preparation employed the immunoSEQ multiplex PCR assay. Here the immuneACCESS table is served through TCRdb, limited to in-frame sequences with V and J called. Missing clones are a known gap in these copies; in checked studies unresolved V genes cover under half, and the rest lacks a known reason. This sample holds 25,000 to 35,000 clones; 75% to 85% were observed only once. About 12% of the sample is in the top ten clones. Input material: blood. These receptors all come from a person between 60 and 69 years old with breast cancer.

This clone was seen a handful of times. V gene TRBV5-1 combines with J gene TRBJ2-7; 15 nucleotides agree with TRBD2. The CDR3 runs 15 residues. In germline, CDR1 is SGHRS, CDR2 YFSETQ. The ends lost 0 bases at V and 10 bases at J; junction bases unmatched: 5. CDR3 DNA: TGCGCCAGCAGCTTGGGCGCGGGACTAGCGGGGGGCCAGTACTTC. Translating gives CASSLGAGLAGGQYF.

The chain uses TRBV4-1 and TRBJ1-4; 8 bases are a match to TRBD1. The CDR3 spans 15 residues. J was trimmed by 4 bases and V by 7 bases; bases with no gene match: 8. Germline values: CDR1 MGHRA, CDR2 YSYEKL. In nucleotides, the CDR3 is TGCGCCAGCACCAAGCGGACAGGGCGTAATGAAAAACTGTTTTTT. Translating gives CASTKRTGRNEKLFF.

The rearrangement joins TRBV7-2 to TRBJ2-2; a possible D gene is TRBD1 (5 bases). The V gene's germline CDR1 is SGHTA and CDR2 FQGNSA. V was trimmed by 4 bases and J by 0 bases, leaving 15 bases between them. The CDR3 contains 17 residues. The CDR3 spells CASSSRLWGPNTGELFF. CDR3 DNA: TGTGCCAGCAGCTCTCGACTTTGGGGCCCGAACACCGGGGAGCTGTTTTTT.

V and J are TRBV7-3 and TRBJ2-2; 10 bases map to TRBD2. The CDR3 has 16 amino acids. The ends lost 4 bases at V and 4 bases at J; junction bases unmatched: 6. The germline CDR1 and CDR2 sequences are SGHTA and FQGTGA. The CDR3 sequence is CASSSPSGGGTGELFF. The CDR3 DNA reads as TGTGCCAGCAGCTCCCCTAGCGGGGGAGGCACCGGGGAGCTGTTTTTT.

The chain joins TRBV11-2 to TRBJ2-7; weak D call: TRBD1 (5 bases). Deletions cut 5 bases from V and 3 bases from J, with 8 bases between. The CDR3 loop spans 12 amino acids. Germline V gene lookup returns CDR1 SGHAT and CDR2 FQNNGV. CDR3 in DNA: TGTGCCAGCAGCGGAACAGGCTACGAGCAGTACTTC. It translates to CASSGTGYEQYF.

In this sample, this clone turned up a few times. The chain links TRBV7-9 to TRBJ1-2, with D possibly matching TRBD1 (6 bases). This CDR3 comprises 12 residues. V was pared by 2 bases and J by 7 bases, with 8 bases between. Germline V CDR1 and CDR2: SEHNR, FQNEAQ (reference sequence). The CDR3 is CASSLNRAGYTF. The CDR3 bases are TGTGCCAGCAGCTTAAACAGGGCTGGCTACACCTTC.

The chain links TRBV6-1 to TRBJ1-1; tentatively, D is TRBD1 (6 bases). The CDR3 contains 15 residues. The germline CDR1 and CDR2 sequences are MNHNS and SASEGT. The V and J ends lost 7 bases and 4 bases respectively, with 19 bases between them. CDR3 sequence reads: CASTGGASPRTEAFF. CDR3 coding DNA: TGTGCCAGCACGGGGGGGGCCTCCCCTCGCACTGAAGCTTTCTTT.

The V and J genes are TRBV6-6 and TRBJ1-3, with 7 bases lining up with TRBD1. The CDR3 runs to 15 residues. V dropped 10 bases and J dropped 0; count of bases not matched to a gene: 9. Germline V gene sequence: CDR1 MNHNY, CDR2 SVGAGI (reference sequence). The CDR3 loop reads CATIQGFGSGNTIYF. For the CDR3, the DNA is TGTGCCACCATACAGGGGTTCGGCTCTGGAAACACCATATATTTT.

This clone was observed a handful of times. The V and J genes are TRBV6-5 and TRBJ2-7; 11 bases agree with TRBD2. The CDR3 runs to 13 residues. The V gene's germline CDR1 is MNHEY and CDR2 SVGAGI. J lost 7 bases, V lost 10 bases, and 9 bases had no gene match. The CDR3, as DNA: TGTGCCACCTATAGCGGGAGGGCGGAGGAGCAGTACTTC. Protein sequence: CATYSGRAEEQYF.

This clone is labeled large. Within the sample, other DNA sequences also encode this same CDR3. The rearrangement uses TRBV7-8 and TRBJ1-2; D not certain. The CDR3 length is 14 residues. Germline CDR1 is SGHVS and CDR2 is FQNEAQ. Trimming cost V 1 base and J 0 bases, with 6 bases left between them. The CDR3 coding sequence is TGTGCCAGCAGCTTAGTGTCTGCTAACTATGGCTACACCTTC. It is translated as CASSLVSANYGYTF.

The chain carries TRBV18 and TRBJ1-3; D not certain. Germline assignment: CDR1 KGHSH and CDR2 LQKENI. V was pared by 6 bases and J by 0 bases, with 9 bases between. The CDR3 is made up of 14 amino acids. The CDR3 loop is CASSPTASGNTIYF. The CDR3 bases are TGTGCCAGCTCCCCAACAGCCTCTGGAAACACCATATATTTT.

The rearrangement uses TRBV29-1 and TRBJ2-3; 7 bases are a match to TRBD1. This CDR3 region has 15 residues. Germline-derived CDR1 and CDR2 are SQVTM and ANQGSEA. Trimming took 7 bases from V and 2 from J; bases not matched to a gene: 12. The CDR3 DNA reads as TGCAGCGGGGGGTATGGGGACAGATCCACAGATACGCAGTATTTT. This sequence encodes CSGGYGDRSTDTQYF.

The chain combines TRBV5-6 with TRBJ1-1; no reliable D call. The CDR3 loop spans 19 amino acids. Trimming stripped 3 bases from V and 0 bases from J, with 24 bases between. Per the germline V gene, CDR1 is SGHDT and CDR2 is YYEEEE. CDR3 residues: CASSSVFGIRQLLNTEAFF. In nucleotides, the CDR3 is TGTGCCAGCAGCTCCGTGTTCGGGATCAGGCAGCTTTTGAACACTGAAGCTTTCTTT.

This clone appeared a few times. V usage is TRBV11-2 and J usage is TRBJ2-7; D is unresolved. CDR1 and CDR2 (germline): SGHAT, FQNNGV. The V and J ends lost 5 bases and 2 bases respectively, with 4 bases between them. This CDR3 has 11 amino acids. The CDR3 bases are TGTGCCAGCAGCACAGCCTACGAGCAGTACTTC. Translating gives CASSTAYEQYF.

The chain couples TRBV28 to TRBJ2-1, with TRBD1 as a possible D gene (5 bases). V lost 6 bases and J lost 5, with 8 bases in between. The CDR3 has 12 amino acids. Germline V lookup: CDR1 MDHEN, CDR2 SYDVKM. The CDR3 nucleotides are TGTGCCAGCAGGTCAGGGAACAATGAGCAGTTCTTC. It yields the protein CASRSGNNEQFF.

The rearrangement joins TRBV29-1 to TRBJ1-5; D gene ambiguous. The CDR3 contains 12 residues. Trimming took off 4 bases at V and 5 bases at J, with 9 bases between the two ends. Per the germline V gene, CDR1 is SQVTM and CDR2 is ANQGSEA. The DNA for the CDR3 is TGCAGCGTTGGTGCGCGGGATCAGCCCCAGCATTTT. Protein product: CSVGARDQPQHF.

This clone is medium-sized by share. The CDR3 loop is CASSLGQVSHNEQFF. CDR3 DNA sequence: TGTGCCAGCAGCTTAGGACAGGTATCTCACAATGAGCAGTTCTTC. The gene calls are TRBV5-6 and TRBJ2-1; 7 nucleotides align to TRBD1. Germline V gene sequence: CDR1 SGHDT, CDR2 YYEEEE. V gave up 2 bases and J gave up 5 bases; unmatched junction bases: 7. This CDR3 region has 15 residues.

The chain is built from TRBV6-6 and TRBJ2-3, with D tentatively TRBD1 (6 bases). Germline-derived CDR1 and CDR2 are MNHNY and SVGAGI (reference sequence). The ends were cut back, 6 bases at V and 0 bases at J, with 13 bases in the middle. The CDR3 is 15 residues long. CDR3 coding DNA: TGTGCCAGCAGAATACAGGGATCTAGCACAGATACGCAGTATTTT. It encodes CASRIQGSSTDTQYF.

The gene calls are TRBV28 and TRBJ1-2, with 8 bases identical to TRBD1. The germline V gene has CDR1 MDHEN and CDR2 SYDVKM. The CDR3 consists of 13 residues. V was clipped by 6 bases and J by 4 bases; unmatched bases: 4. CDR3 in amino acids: CASSPGTGYGYTF. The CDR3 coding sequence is TGTGCCAGCAGCCCGGGGACAGGCTATGGCTACACCTTC.

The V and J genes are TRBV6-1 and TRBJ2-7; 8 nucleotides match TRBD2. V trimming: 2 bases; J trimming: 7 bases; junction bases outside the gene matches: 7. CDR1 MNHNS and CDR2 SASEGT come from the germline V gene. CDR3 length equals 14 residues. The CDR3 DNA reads TGTGCCAGCAGTGAATTGAGCGGGAGCCTTGAGCAGTACTTC. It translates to CASSELSGSLEQYF.

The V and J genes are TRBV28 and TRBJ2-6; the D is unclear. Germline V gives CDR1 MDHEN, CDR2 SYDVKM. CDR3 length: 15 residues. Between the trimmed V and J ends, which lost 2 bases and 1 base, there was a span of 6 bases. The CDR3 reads CASSLIGSGANVLTF. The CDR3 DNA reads TGTGCCAGCAGTTTAATCGGGTCTGGGGCCAACGTCCTGACTTTC.

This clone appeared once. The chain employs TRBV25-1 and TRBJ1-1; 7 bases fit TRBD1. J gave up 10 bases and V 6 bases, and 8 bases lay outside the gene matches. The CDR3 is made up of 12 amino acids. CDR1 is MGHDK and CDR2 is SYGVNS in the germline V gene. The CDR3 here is CASRAGGSAAFF. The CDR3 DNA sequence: TGTGCCAGCAGGGCAGGGGGTTCAGCAGCTTTCTTT.

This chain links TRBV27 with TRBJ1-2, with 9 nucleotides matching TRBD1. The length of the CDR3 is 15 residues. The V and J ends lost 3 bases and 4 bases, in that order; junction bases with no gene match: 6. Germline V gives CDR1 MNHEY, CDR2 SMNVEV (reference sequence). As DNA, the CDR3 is TGTGCCAGCAGTTTCCGGACAGGGGTCGGCTATGGCTACACCTTC. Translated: CASSFRTGVGYGYTF.

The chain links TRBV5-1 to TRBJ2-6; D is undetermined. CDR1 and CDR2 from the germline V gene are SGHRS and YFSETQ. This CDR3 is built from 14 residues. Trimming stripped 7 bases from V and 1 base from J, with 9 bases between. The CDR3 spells CASSVVSGANVLTF. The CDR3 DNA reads TGCGCCAGCTCCGTAGTGTCTGGGGCCAACGTCCTGACTTTC.

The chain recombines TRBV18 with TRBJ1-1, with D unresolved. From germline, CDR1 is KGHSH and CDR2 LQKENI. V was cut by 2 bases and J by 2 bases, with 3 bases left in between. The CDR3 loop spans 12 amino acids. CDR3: CASSPYNTEAFF. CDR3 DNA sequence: TGTGCCAGCTCACCATATAACACTGAAGCTTTCTTT.